One and the same sample provided the 24 T cell receptor beta chains below, sequenced in a study of vaccination effects on CD4 cells after COVID-19. Using immunoSEQ multiplex PCR, the repertoire was profiled, and TCRdb retains in-frame clones only, with some absent. Among approximately 74,000 clones listed, under 85% were seen once. Their antigens are not known. Sequencing was preceded by expansion of antigen-specific CD4+ T cells with viral peptide pools in the ViraFEST assay. The authors isolated CD4+ T cells after approximately 9 days of culture. The vaccine recipients had no prior SARS-CoV-2 infection, with negative nucleocapsid antibodies. This specimen was CD4+ T cells from PBMCs cultured with HCoV-NL63 spike peptides, taken before COVID-19 vaccination. These receptors were taken from a human donor who received a COVID-19 vaccine.

The DNA of the CDR3 is TGCGCCAGCAGCTTGGAAGGGACGAATGGAAACACCATATATTTT. Its translation: CASSLEGTNGNTIYF. This chain links TRBV5-1 with TRBJ1-3; D might be TRBD1 (5 bases). The V gene lost 0 bases and the J gene lost 3 bases, with 10 bases spanning the gap. This CDR3 is 15 amino acids long. CDR1 SGHRS and CDR2 YFSETQ come from the germline V gene.

The chain links TRBV3-1 (or the pseudogene TRBV3-2) to TRBJ2-5; D not resolved. The CDR3 length is 16 residues. Germline V lookup: CDR1 LGHDT, CDR2 YNNKEL (reference sequence). Between the trimmed V and J ends, which lost 0 bases and 5 bases, there was a span of 16 bases. The CDR3 loop reads CASSQDPATTLETQYF. DNA for the CDR3: TGTGCCAGCAGCCAAGACCCAGCGACCACATTGGAGACCCAGTACTTC.

There are a few counts of this clone. The chain uses TRBV9 and TRBJ2-2, with unresolved D. The V gene's germline CDR1 is SGDLS and CDR2 YYNGEE. Trimming took off 2 bases at V and 1 base at J, with 0 bases between the two ends. This CDR3 spans 12 amino acids. CDR3 DNA: TGTGCCAGCAGCGTGAACACCGGGGAGCTGTTTTTT. Encoded protein: CASSVNTGELFF. Full variable domain (missing parts from reference TRBV9 and TRBJ2-2): DSGVTQTPKHLITATGQRVTLRCSPRSGDLSVYWYQQSLDQGLQFLIQYYNGEERAKGNILERFSAQQFPDLHSELNLSSLELGDSALYFCASSVNTGELFFGEGSRLTVL.

The chain has TRBV5-8 and TRBJ2-3; 8 bases are a match to TRBD1. Germline V gives CDR1 SGHTS, CDR2 YDEGEE. Trimming cost V 5 bases and J 6 bases; bases outside gene matches: 8. The CDR3 extends over 14 amino acids. The CDR3 reads CASRSTQGADTQYF. CDR3 nucleotides: TGTGCCAGCAGATCTACCCAGGGGGCGGATACGCAGTATTTT.

The chain carries TRBV19 and TRBJ1-6; 10 bases map to TRBD1. The V gene end was trimmed by 9 bases and the J gene end by 10 bases; junction bases not matched to a gene: 6. The germline V gene encodes CDR1 LNHDA and CDR2 SQIVND (reference sequence). The CDR3 is 13 residues long. CDR3 amino acids: CASGGQGESPLHF. The CDR3 nucleotides read TGTGCCAGCGGAGGACAGGGGGAATCACCCCTCCACTTT.

The chain recombines TRBV10-1 with TRBJ2-6; tentatively, D is TRBD1 (6 bases). CDR1 WNHNN and CDR2 SYGVQD come from the germline V gene (reference sequence). Deletions cut 8 bases from V and 2 bases from J, with 16 bases between. This CDR3 comprises 16 residues. The CDR3 spells CASPFAGEAGANVLTF. Here the CDR3 DNA reads TGCGCCAGCCCCTTCGCAGGGGAAGCTGGGGCCAACGTCCTGACTTTC.

This clone has a single count. The chain combines TRBV6-1 with TRBJ2-1; D is uncertain. Trimming left V 4 bases short and J 4 bases short, with 17 bases between. This CDR3 contains 16 residues. CDR1 and CDR2 (germline): MNHNS, SASEGT. The DNA for the CDR3 is TGTGCCAGCAGTGTGTTATGGCGGACCGCATACAATGAGCAGTTCTTC. It encodes CASSVLWRTAYNEQFF.

There are a few counts of this clone. J is TRBJ1-1 and V is TRBV6-1; no clear D. Between the trimmed V and J ends, which lost 1 base and 5 bases, there was a span of 11 bases. CDR3 length equals 14 residues. CDR1 and CDR2 (germline): MNHNS, SASEGT. The CDR3 DNA follows: TGTGCCAGCAGTGAAGGTCTGGGGTTGACTGAAGCTTTCTTT. It specifies CASSEGLGLTEAFF.

V gene TRBV30 combines with J gene TRBJ1-6; D gene ambiguous. Germline V gene lookup returns CDR1 GTSNPN and CDR2 SVGIG (reference sequence). Trimming left V 0 bases short and J 7 bases short, with 7 bases between. The CDR3 covers 13 residues. In DNA form, the CDR3 reads TGTGCCTGGAGTGTACTGAGGAATTCACCCCTCCACTTT. Translating gives CAWSVLRNSPLHF.

V gene TRBV3-1 (or the pseudogene TRBV3-2) combines with J gene TRBJ1-4; D gene uncertain. Trimming took 3 bases from V and 3 from J, leaving 8 bases between them. Germline V gene data show CDR1 as LGHDT and CDR2 as YNNKEL (reference sequence). The CDR3 loop spans 14 amino acids. CDR3 sequence reads: CASSHPRSNEKLFF. The CDR3 nucleotides read TGTGCCAGCAGCCACCCCAGATCTAATGAAAAACTGTTTTTT.

This chain links TRBV9 with TRBJ2-3, with TRBD1 matching over 8 bases. After removal of 3 bases from V and 0 bases from J, the junction contained 6 bases not matched to a gene. The length of the CDR3 is 16 residues. Germline V gives CDR1 SGDLS, CDR2 YYNGEE. The CDR3 DNA reads TGTGCCAGCAGCGGCCGACAGGGGTCTAGCACAGATACGCAGTATTTT. It translates to CASSGRQGSSTDTQYF.

This clone was seen just once. The genes are TRBV6-2 or TRBV6-3 and TRBJ2-2; TRBD1 agrees at 7 bases. After removal of 4 bases from V and 4 bases from J, the junction contained 9 bases not matched to a gene. Germline values: CDR1 MNHEY, CDR2 SVGEGT. This CDR3 has 16 residues. CDR3: CASSSQGPEGTGELFF. The CDR3 DNA sequence: TGTGCCAGCAGTTCACAGGGGCCCGAGGGCACCGGGGAGCTGTTTTTT.

The J gene is TRBJ1-3, the V gene TRBV4-3, with unresolved D. There are 14 residues in the CDR3. Deletions cut 2 bases from V and 4 bases from J, with 9 bases between. Germline CDR1 is LGHNA and CDR2 is YSLEER. CDR3 sequence: CASSQSVFGNTIYF. The CDR3 DNA sequence: TGCGCCAGCAGCCAATCAGTCTTCGGAAACACCATATATTTT.

This clone has only one observation. The chain employs TRBV6-6 and TRBJ1-2; D not resolved. Trimming shortened V by 6 bases and J by 0 bases, and 8 bases separated the two germline ends. Germline-derived CDR1 and CDR2 are MNHNY and SVGAGI (reference sequence). The CDR3 runs 13 residues. DNA of the CDR3: TGTGCCAGCAGCGAGAACGCTAACTATGGCTACACCTTC. This translates into CASSENANYGYTF.

The V gene is TRBV6-1, the J gene TRBJ1-5; D perhaps matches TRBD1 (6 bases). CDR3 length: 15 residues. Germline V gene lookup returns CDR1 MNHNS and CDR2 SASEGT. V was trimmed by 3 bases and J by 2 bases, leaving 11 bases between them. The CDR3 reads CASSDNRVGNQPQHF. Written as DNA, the CDR3 is TGTGCCAGCAGTGATAACAGGGTAGGCAATCAGCCCCAGCATTTT.

J is TRBJ1-2 and V is TRBV9, with D uncertain. Germline CDR1 is SGDLS and CDR2 is YYNGEE. Trimming cost V 4 bases and J 3 bases, with 10 bases left between them. This CDR3 has 13 amino acids. The CDR3 protein is CASSPIQDYGYTF. The CDR3 DNA is TGTGCCAGCAGCCCCATCCAGGACTATGGCTACACCTTC.

The J gene is TRBJ2-1, the V gene TRBV10-3; D possibly corresponds to TRBD1 (5 bases). The CDR3 consists of 14 residues. Germline V lookup: CDR1 ENHRY, CDR2 SYGVKD. V dropped 4 bases and J dropped 13 bases, with 20 bases sitting between them. CDR3: CAISGVSGDRNQFF. The DNA of the CDR3 is TGTGCCATCAGTGGCGTCTCTGGCGACAGAAATCAGTTCTTC.

The genes are TRBV5-6 and TRBJ1-2; D gene uncertain. Germline values: CDR1 SGHDT, CDR2 YYEEEE. Trimming took off 0 bases at V and 4 bases at J, with 7 bases between the two ends. The CDR3 is 13 residues long. For the CDR3, the DNA is TGTGCCAGCAGCTTGGGTCAGTCCTATGGCTACACCTTC. Its translation: CASSLGQSYGYTF.

V usage is TRBV6-5 and J usage is TRBJ2-3, with D possibly TRBD1 on 6 matching bases. The germline V gene encodes CDR1 MNHEY and CDR2 SVGAGI. The CDR3 covers 14 residues. Trimming removed 2 bases at V and 1 base at J, with 7 bases between. The CDR3 bases are TGTGCCAGCAGTTACCGACAGGGCACAGATACGCAGTATTTT. Translating it yields CASSYRQGTDTQYF.

The chain recombines TRBV10-3 with TRBJ1-3; 11 bases line up with TRBD1. Trimming at V came to 3 bases and at J to 4 bases, leaving 8 bases not matched to a gene. Germline loops: CDR1 ENHRY, CDR2 SYGVKD. The CDR3 runs to 17 residues. CDR3 sequence reads: CAISDGTGGPRGNTIYF. The DNA of the CDR3 is TGTGCCATCAGTGACGGGACAGGGGGTCCGAGAGGAAACACCATATATTTT.

The gene calls are TRBV4-3 and TRBJ1-1, with 9 bases aligning to TRBD1. The CDR3 covers 15 residues. Germline V gene data show CDR1 as LGHNA and CDR2 as YSLEER. J lost 6 bases, V lost 2 bases, and 7 bases had no gene match. CDR3 residues: CASSQTGTGFSEAFF. Here the CDR3 DNA reads TGCGCCAGCAGCCAAACCGGGACAGGGTTTTCTGAAGCTTTCTTT.

This chain links TRBV11-3 with TRBJ2-3, with 9 nucleotides matching TRBD1. The CDR3 covers 18 residues. The germline V gene encodes CDR1 SGHNT and CDR2 YENEEA. V was clipped by 5 bases and J by 1 base; unmatched bases: 13. CDR3 loop: CASSQGTGSKSGTDTQYF. CDR3 DNA sequence: TGTGCCAGCAGCCAAGGGACAGGGTCTAAGTCCGGCACAGATACGCAGTATTTT.

The chain joins TRBV11-2 to TRBJ2-3, with D unresolved. The CDR3 consists of 13 residues. Germline V gene lookup returns CDR1 SGHAT and CDR2 FQNNGV. V lost 6 bases to trimming and J lost 2 bases, with 9 bases between them. Written as DNA, the CDR3 is TGTGCCAGCAGGGAAACCTACACAGATACGCAGTATTTT. Its protein product is CASRETYTDTQYF.

The V gene is TRBV6-5, the J gene TRBJ1-2; 7 nucleotides agree with TRBD1. V lost 5 bases to trimming and J lost 7 bases; unmatched junction nucleotides: 7. Germline V gene lookup returns CDR1 MNHEY and CDR2 SVGAGI. This CDR3 contains 13 residues. In DNA form, the CDR3 reads TGTGCCAGCAGTAAAAGACAGGGCGCTGGCTACACCTTC. Its translation: CASSKRQGAGYTF.